This entry describes one T cell receptor (beta chain). The antigen it binds to is not known. No base qualities exist here, and no much larger clone lies one base off it. V has 3 bases trimmed and J has 1 base trimmed; junction bases matching no gene number 1. In the germline V gene (reference sequence), CDR1 corresponds to GTSNPN and CDR2 to SVGIG. The CDR3 runs 14 amino acids, cysteine and phenylalanine included. Only CDR3 DNA is held: 42 bases, read in frame from base 1. These data come from a study of blood T cell repertoires in COVID-19 (dated by TCRdb to between 2020 and 2021). Background on the whole study: The collaborator samples originated in the United States, Italy and Spain and spanned the acute and convalescent phases of COVID-19. The material from the prospective study consisted of cDNA or gDNA derived from T cells, B-cell-depleted T cells, or PBMCs. The dataset comprised deeply sampled blood TCRbeta repertoires from subjects exposed to, actively infected with, or recovered from COVID-19. The repertoires were released in a freely available public database intended as a resource for research on the immune response to SARS-CoV-2. Samples came from the ongoing ImmuneRACE study (first 160 participants) plus 1,254 subjects from 6 global collaborators. The sample metadata nearly always contained a de-identified subject ID, COVID-19 status, age in years and sex. Where available, HLA class I and class II types were taken from metadata supplied by the sample provider and were not determined by assay-based typing.

The collaborating institutions used their own protocols to collect whole blood in K2EDTA tubes. For TCRbeta analysis, collaborator samples were shipped as frozen whole blood, as isolated PBMCs, or as DNA extracted from either sample type. The immunoSEQ Assay, a bias-controlled multiplex PCR, was used to amplify TCRbeta CDR3 regions from genomic DNA. Regarding the original processing steps: Within the assay, amplification of reference gene primers was used to estimate how many nucleated cells each sample contained. Sequence reads were collapsed and filtered to measure the absolute abundance of every unique TCRbeta CDR3 rearrangement. Productive Simpson clonality was computed per sample as the square root of Simpson's diversity index over productive rearrangements. Sourced from immuneACCESS, this table was stored by TCRdb with only in-frame sequences that have V and J called. A share of the clones is absent; for the studies checked, an unresolved V gene accounts for under half, and the remainder has no known explanation. V, J and clone size derive from that table, while D and trimming were established from the DNA sequence. The sample includes 150,000 to 200,000 clones, with approximately 86% observed a single time. The ten largest clones represent 7% to 10% of the sample.

Findings and caveats that apply to the study as a whole: Clinical and demographic metadata were provided uncurated, with the amount varying by source and participant.

This receptor was taken from a man aged 50 to 60 with active or convalescent COVID-19. The rearranged chain carries TRBV30 and TRBJ2-3; 10 middle bases align to TRBD2. Material for sequencing was peripheral blood. The bases are TGTGCCTGGAGGCTAGCGGGGGGCACAGATACGCAGTATTTT. It is translated as CAWRLAGGTDTQYF.